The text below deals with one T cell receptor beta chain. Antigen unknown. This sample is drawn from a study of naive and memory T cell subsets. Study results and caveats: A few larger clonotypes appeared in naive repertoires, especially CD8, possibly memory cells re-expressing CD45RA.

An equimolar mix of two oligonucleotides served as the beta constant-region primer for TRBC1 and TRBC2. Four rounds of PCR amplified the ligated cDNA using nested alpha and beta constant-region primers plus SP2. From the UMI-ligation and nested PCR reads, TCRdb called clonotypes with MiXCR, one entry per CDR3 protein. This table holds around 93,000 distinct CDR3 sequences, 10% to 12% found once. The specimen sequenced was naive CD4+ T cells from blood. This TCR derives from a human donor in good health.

Here the CDR3 reads CASSLGGTADGYTF. In DNA form, the CDR3 reads TGTGCCAGCAGCTTAGGGGGGACAGCCGATGGCTACACCTTC. The gene calls are TRBV7-9 and TRBJ1-2, with 7 bases that match TRBD1. CDR3 length: 14 residues. Trimming cost V 1 base and J 6 bases; bases outside gene matches: 5. The germline V gene has CDR1 SEHNR and CDR2 FQNEAQ (reference sequence). Looking up the rest from reference TRBV7-9 and TRBJ1-2 gives the full variable domain: DTGVSQNPRHKITKRGQNVTFRCDPISEHNRLYWYRQTLGQGPEFLTYFQNEAQLEKSRLLSDRFSAERPKGSFSTLEIQRTEQGDSAMYLCASSLGGTADGYTFGSGTRLTVV.